The rows below give T cell receptor beta chains drawn from one sample of a study of blood T cell repertoires in COVID-19. Profiled with immunoSEQ multiplex PCR; TCRdb holds only in-frame clones, not every one. This table has just over 95,000 clones, about nine tenths appearing once. The sample comprised peripheral blood. All receptors come from a man in his fifties or sixties with acute or convalescent COVID-19. The CDR3 runs from the conserved cysteine through the conserved F or W. Fields, in order: V gene, clone size, J gene, D gene, CDR3 length, CDR3 protein, CDR3 DNA. The D gene is left open where the match is weak. Clone size, where shown, is once, few, many, or a class for clones that have expanded.

V gene: TRBV18; clone size: -; J gene: TRBJ1-2; D gene: TRBD1; CDR3 length: 15; CDR3 protein: CASSPRGQGDYGYTF; CDR3 DNA: TGTGCCAGCTCACCAAGGGGACAGGGGGACTATGGCTACACCTTC
V gene: TRBV27; clone size: -; J gene: TRBJ1-1; D gene: -; CDR3 length: 15; CDR3 protein: CASSLPDRRNTEAFF; CDR3 DNA: TGTGCCAGCAGTTTACCTGACAGGCGGAACACTGAAGCTTTCTTT
V gene: TRBV5-1; clone size: -; J gene: TRBJ2-1; D gene: TRBD2; CDR3 length: 15; CDR3 protein: CASSLAASGSNEQFF; CDR3 DNA: TGCGCCAGCAGCTTGGCGGCTAGCGGGAGCAATGAGCAGTTCTTC
V gene: TRBV5-4; clone size: -; J gene: TRBJ2-1; D gene: TRBD2; CDR3 length: 15; CDR3 protein: CASSSYRDYYNEQFF; CDR3 DNA: TGTGCCAGCAGCTCCTACCGGGACTATTACAATGAGCAGTTCTTC
V gene: TRBV7-9; clone size: -; J gene: TRBJ1-4; D gene: TRBD1; CDR3 length: 15; CDR3 protein: CASSLVGTGSEKLFF; CDR3 DNA: TGTGCCAGCAGCTTAGTAGGGACAGGGAGTGAAAAACTGTTTTTT
V gene: TRBV6-6; clone size: -; J gene: TRBJ2-5; D gene: TRBD1; CDR3 length: 15; CDR3 protein: CASSYLAGGQEAQYF; CDR3 DNA: TGTGCCAGCAGTTATTTGGCAGGGGGCCAAGAGGCCCAGTACTTC
V gene: TRBV6-2/TRBV6-3; clone size: -; J gene: TRBJ1-1; D gene: -; CDR3 length: 17; CDR3 protein: CASSYRPGEDGYTEAFF; CDR3 DNA: TGTGCCAGCAGCTATCGCCCGGGGGAGGATGGTTATACTGAAGCTTTCTTT
V gene: TRBV12-1; clone size: -; J gene: TRBJ2-1; D gene: -; CDR3 length: 15; CDR3 protein: CASSFEGLADNEQFF; CDR3 DNA: TGTGCCAGCAGCTTTGAGGGACTAGCGGACAATGAGCAGTTCTTC
V gene: TRBV6-6; clone size: -; J gene: TRBJ2-1; D gene: TRBD2; CDR3 length: 16; CDR3 protein: CASADRLRRESYEQFF; CDR3 DNA: TGTGCCAGCGCCGACCGATTACGGCGGGAGTCGTATGAGCAGTTCTTC
V gene: TRBV5-8; clone size: -; J gene: TRBJ1-5; D gene: TRBD1; CDR3 length: 16; CDR3 protein: CASSSRTGPLNQPQHF; CDR3 DNA: TGTGCCAGCAGCTCAAGGACAGGGCCTCTCAATCAGCCCCAGCATTTT
V gene: TRBV18; clone size: -; J gene: TRBJ1-1; D gene: -; CDR3 length: 15; CDR3 protein: CASSPRSGGLTEAFF; CDR3 DNA: TGTGCCAGCTCACCACGTTCCGGGGGGCTCACTGAAGCTTTCTTT
V gene: TRBV2; clone size: -; J gene: TRBJ1-1; D gene: -; CDR3 length: 13; CDR3 protein: CASSIGRGAEAFF; CDR3 DNA: TGTGCCAGCAGTATCGGACGGGGTGCTGAAGCTTTCTTT
V gene: TRBV6-5; clone size: -; J gene: TRBJ2-5; D gene: TRBD1; CDR3 length: 14; CDR3 protein: CASSRDRGQETQYF; CDR3 DNA: TGTGCCAGCAGTCGCGACAGGGGCCAAGAGACCCAGTACTTC
V gene: TRBV3-1/TRBV3-2; clone size: -; J gene: TRBJ1-1; D gene: -; CDR3 length: 14; CDR3 protein: CASSHKTRPTEAFF; CDR3 DNA: TGTGCCAGCAGCCATAAGACTAGGCCCACTGAAGCTTTCTTT
V gene: TRBV6-2/TRBV6-3; clone size: -; J gene: TRBJ2-4; D gene: -; CDR3 length: 15; CDR3 protein: CASSYGGMAKNIQYF; CDR3 DNA: TGTGCCAGCAGTTACGGGGGGATGGCCAAAAACATTCAGTACTTC
V gene: TRBV21-1; clone size: -; J gene: TRBJ1-3; D gene: -; CDR3 length: 16; CDR3 protein: CASSKGTGSSGNTIYF; CDR3 DNA: TGTGCCAGCAGCAAAGGGACAGGGAGCTCTGGAAACACCATATATTTT
V gene: TRBV15; clone size: -; J gene: TRBJ2-3; D gene: -; CDR3 length: 16; CDR3 protein: CATSRDLTTITDTQYF; CDR3 DNA: TGTGCCACCAGCAGAGATTTAACTACTATCACAGATACGCAGTATTTT
V gene: TRBV12-3/TRBV12-4; clone size: -; J gene: TRBJ1-5; D gene: -; CDR3 length: 13; CDR3 protein: CASRGGKGQPQHF; CDR3 DNA: TGTGCCAGCCGGGGGGGTAAAGGTCAGCCCCAGCATTTT
V gene: TRBV20-1; clone size: few; J gene: TRBJ1-5; D gene: -; CDR3 length: 16; CDR3 protein: CSASIQGQYSNQPQHF; CDR3 DNA: TGCAGTGCTAGTATCCAGGGGCAATATAGCAATCAGCCCCAGCATTTT
V gene: TRBV24-1; clone size: -; J gene: TRBJ2-3; D gene: -; CDR3 length: 14; CDR3 protein: CATSREGVEDTQYF; CDR3 DNA: TGTGCCACCAGTCGCGAGGGGGTGGAAGATACGCAGTATTTT
V gene: TRBV5-4; clone size: -; J gene: TRBJ2-7; D gene: -; CDR3 length: 14; CDR3 protein: CASSLEGVSYEQYF; CDR3 DNA: TGTGCCAGCAGCTTGGAAGGGGTCTCCTACGAGCAGTACTTC
V gene: TRBV24-1; clone size: once; J gene: TRBJ2-5; D gene: TRBD2; CDR3 length: 13; CDR3 protein: CATSEAGGETQYF; CDR3 DNA: TGTGCCACCAGCGAGGCGGGAGGGGAGACCCAGTACTTC
V gene: TRBV5-1; clone size: -; J gene: TRBJ1-1; D gene: -; CDR3 length: 12; CDR3 protein: CASSTGSTEAFF; CDR3 DNA: TGCGCCAGCAGCACAGGGTCCACTGAAGCTTTCTTT
V gene: TRBV3-1/TRBV3-2; clone size: -; J gene: TRBJ2-7; D gene: TRBD1; CDR3 length: 13; CDR3 protein: CASSLNRGSGQYF; CDR3 DNA: TGTGCCAGCAGCTTAAACAGGGGGTCGGGGCAGTACTTC
V gene: TRBV4-1; clone size: -; J gene: TRBJ2-1; D gene: -; CDR3 length: 17; CDR3 protein: CASSQAFANTWGDEQFF; CDR3 DNA: TGCGCCAGCAGCCAAGCTTTTGCGAATACTTGGGGCGATGAGCAGTTCTTC
V gene: TRBV19; clone size: -; J gene: TRBJ2-5; D gene: -; CDR3 length: 12; CDR3 protein: CASSSGKETQYF; CDR3 DNA: TGTGCCAGTAGTAGCGGGAAGGAGACCCAGTACTTC
V gene: TRBV7-7; clone size: once; J gene: TRBJ2-1; D gene: -; CDR3 length: 16; CDR3 protein: CASSLVSGVSYNEQFF; CDR3 DNA: TGTGCCAGCAGCTTAGTCTCGGGAGTCTCCTACAATGAGCAGTTCTTC
V gene: TRBV6-5; clone size: -; J gene: TRBJ2-7; D gene: -; CDR3 length: 11; CDR3 protein: CASSRRGEQYF; CDR3 DNA: TGTGCCAGCAGTCGCAGGGGCGAGCAGTACTTC
V gene: TRBV24-1; clone size: -; J gene: TRBJ2-7; D gene: TRBD1; CDR3 length: 13; CDR3 protein: CATSSGGHYEQYF; CDR3 DNA: TGTGCCACCAGTTCAGGGGGTCACTACGAGCAGTACTTC
V gene: TRBV6-5; clone size: -; J gene: TRBJ2-1; D gene: -; CDR3 length: 12; CDR3 protein: CASSKPLGAQFF; CDR3 DNA: TGTGCCAGCAGTAAGCCCCTAGGGGCGCAGTTCTTC
V gene: TRBV18; clone size: once; J gene: TRBJ2-5; D gene: TRBD1; CDR3 length: 16; CDR3 protein: CASSPMGQGVRETQYF; CDR3 DNA: TGTGCCAGCTCACCGATGGGACAGGGGGTCAGGGAGACCCAGTACTTC
V gene: TRBV19; clone size: -; J gene: TRBJ1-4; D gene: -; CDR3 length: 10; CDR3 protein: CASRREKLFF; CDR3 DNA: TGTGCCAGCCGGAGAGAAAAACTGTTTTTT
V gene: TRBV5-1; clone size: once; J gene: TRBJ1-4; D gene: -; CDR3 length: 15; CDR3 protein: CASSGMAGSDEKLFF; CDR3 DNA: TGCGCCAGCAGCGGGATGGCAGGGTCTGACGAAAAACTGTTTTTT
V gene: TRBV10-3; clone size: -; J gene: TRBJ1-6; D gene: -; CDR3 length: 16; CDR3 protein: CAISESALLSPSPLHF; CDR3 DNA: TGTGCCATCAGTGAGTCCGCCCTCCTGAGTCCTTCACCCCTCCACTTT
V gene: TRBV14; clone size: -; J gene: TRBJ2-3; D gene: -; CDR3 length: 14; CDR3 protein: CASSPRGVTDTQYF; CDR3 DNA: TGTGCCAGCAGCCCCAGGGGAGTGACAGATACGCAGTATTTT
V gene: TRBV3-1/TRBV3-2; clone size: -; J gene: TRBJ2-7; D gene: -; CDR3 length: 15; CDR3 protein: CASSPKAGTRVEQYF; CDR3 DNA: TGTGCCAGCAGCCCGAAGGCAGGGACAAGGGTTGAGCAGTACTTC
V gene: TRBV5-1; clone size: -; J gene: TRBJ2-7; D gene: -; CDR3 length: 14; CDR3 protein: CASTAEGSRDEQYF; CDR3 DNA: TGCGCCAGCACGGCGGAGGGGAGTAGGGACGAGCAGTACTTC
V gene: TRBV15; clone size: once; J gene: TRBJ2-1; D gene: TRBD2; CDR3 length: 18; CDR3 protein: CATSREGVRLAKANEQFF; CDR3 DNA: TGTGCCACCAGCAGAGAAGGAGTTCGACTAGCTAAAGCCAATGAGCAGTTCTTC
V gene: TRBV5-1; clone size: -; J gene: TRBJ2-7; D gene: TRBD2; CDR3 length: 16; CDR3 protein: CASSLNSGSGSYEQYF; CDR3 DNA: TGCGCCAGCAGCTTGAATAGCGGGAGTGGGTCCTACGAGCAGTACTTC
V gene: TRBV5-1; clone size: -; J gene: TRBJ1-5; D gene: -; CDR3 length: 14; CDR3 protein: CASSLGSSNQPQHF; CDR3 DNA: TGCGCCAGCAGCTTGGGATCGAGTAATCAGCCCCAGCATTTT
V gene: TRBV9; clone size: -; J gene: TRBJ2-2; D gene: -; CDR3 length: 13; CDR3 protein: CASSRKLTGELFF; CDR3 DNA: TGTGCCAGCAGCCGTAAATTAACCGGGGAGCTGTTTTTT
V gene: TRBV5-1; clone size: -; J gene: TRBJ2-7; D gene: -; CDR3 length: 14; CDR3 protein: CASSSGTAAYEQYF; CDR3 DNA: TGCGCCAGCAGCTCCGGGACTGCCGCCTACGAGCAGTACTTC
V gene: TRBV30; clone size: -; J gene: TRBJ1-2; D gene: TRBD1; CDR3 length: 14; CDR3 protein: CAWSIGRGDYGYTF; CDR3 DNA: TGTGCCTGGAGTATTGGCAGGGGGGACTATGGCTACACCTTC
V gene: TRBV7-2; clone size: -; J gene: TRBJ1-5; D gene: -; CDR3 length: 15; CDR3 protein: CASSQFHRGNQPQHF; CDR3 DNA: TGTGCCAGCAGCCAATTTCACAGGGGCAATCAGCCCCAGCATTTT
V gene: TRBV9; clone size: -; J gene: TRBJ1-3; D gene: -; CDR3 length: 14; CDR3 protein: CASSVAGERNTIYF; CDR3 DNA: TGTGCCAGCAGCGTAGCAGGGGAGCGAAACACCATATATTTT
V gene: TRBV11-3; clone size: -; J gene: TRBJ2-1; D gene: -; CDR3 length: 14; CDR3 protein: CASSLVGAYNEQFF; CDR3 DNA: TGTGCCAGCAGCTTAGTAGGGGCCTACAATGAGCAGTTCTTC
V gene: TRBV9; clone size: few; J gene: TRBJ1-6; D gene: TRBD1; CDR3 length: 12; CDR3 protein: CASSVDGTGLLF; CDR3 DNA: TGTGCCAGCAGCGTGGACGGGACAGGGCTTTTATTT
V gene: TRBV5-1; clone size: -; J gene: TRBJ2-5; D gene: -; CDR3 length: 13; CDR3 protein: CASRPQGGETQYF; CDR3 DNA: TGCGCCAGCAGACCGCAGGGTGGGGAGACCCAGTACTTC
V gene: TRBV5-5; clone size: -; J gene: TRBJ1-1; D gene: -; CDR3 length: 14; CDR3 protein: CASSLEVGGSGAFF; CDR3 DNA: TGTGCCAGCAGCTTGGAGGTGGGTGGGAGTGGAGCTTTCTTT
V gene: TRBV7-2; clone size: -; J gene: TRBJ2-1; D gene: TRBD1; CDR3 length: 16; CDR3 protein: CASSARTGGGYNEQFF; CDR3 DNA: TGTGCCAGCAGCGCCCGGACAGGGGGAGGTTACAATGAGCAGTTCTTC
V gene: TRBV7-2; clone size: -; J gene: TRBJ2-1; D gene: TRBD2; CDR3 length: 17; CDR3 protein: CASRSLLAGGSYNEQFF; CDR3 DNA: TGTGCCAGCCGATCCTTATTAGCGGGAGGGTCCTACAATGAGCAGTTCTTC
V gene: TRBV16; clone size: -; J gene: TRBJ1-2; D gene: TRBD1; CDR3 length: 15; CDR3 protein: CASSQSGTALKGYTF; CDR3 DNA: TGTGCCAGCAGCCAATCCGGGACAGCGTTAAAGGGCTACACCTTC
V gene: TRBV7-9; clone size: -; J gene: TRBJ2-7; D gene: TRBD2; CDR3 length: 13; CDR3 protein: CASSLSGTYEQYF; CDR3 DNA: TGTGCCAGCAGCCTAAGCGGGACCTACGAGCAGTACTTC
V gene: TRBV19; clone size: -; J gene: TRBJ1-1; D gene: -; CDR3 length: 13; CDR3 protein: CASTRATNTEAFF; CDR3 DNA: TGTGCCAGTACGCGGGCTACGAACACTGAAGCTTTCTTT
V gene: TRBV5-1; clone size: -; J gene: TRBJ2-7; D gene: TRBD1; CDR3 length: 14; CDR3 protein: CASTGQGNSYEQYF; CDR3 DNA: TGCGCCAGCACGGGACAGGGAAACTCCTACGAGCAGTACTTC
V gene: TRBV7-2; clone size: once; J gene: TRBJ2-7; D gene: TRBD1; CDR3 length: 14; CDR3 protein: CASSLAGQAYEQYF; CDR3 DNA: TGTGCCAGCAGCTTAGCGGGACAGGCCTACGAGCAGTACTTC
V gene: TRBV27; clone size: -; J gene: TRBJ2-7; D gene: TRBD2; CDR3 length: 13; CDR3 protein: CASAAGGSYEQYF; CDR3 DNA: TGTGCCAGCGCTGCGGGGGGCTCCTACGAGCAGTACTTC
V gene: TRBV28; clone size: -; J gene: TRBJ1-5; D gene: TRBD1; CDR3 length: 17; CDR3 protein: CASSSLRQGTGNQPQHF; CDR3 DNA: TGTGCCAGCAGTTCCCTTAGACAGGGCACGGGCAATCAGCCCCAGCATTTT
V gene: TRBV9; clone size: -; J gene: TRBJ2-1; D gene: TRBD1; CDR3 length: 15; CDR3 protein: CASSGTGTAYNEQFF; CDR3 DNA: TGTGCCAGCAGCGGAACGGGGACAGCCTACAATGAGCAGTTCTTC
V gene: TRBV4-1; clone size: -; J gene: TRBJ1-2; D gene: -; CDR3 length: 14; CDR3 protein: CASSQGPANYGYTF; CDR3 DNA: TGCGCCAGCAGCCAAGGTCCAGCTAACTATGGCTACACCTTC